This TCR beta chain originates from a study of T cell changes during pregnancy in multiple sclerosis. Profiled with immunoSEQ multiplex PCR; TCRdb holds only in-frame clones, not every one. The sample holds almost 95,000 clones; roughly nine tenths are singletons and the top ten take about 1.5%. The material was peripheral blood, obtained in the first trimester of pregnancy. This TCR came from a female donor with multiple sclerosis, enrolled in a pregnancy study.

The CDR3 loop is CATRLSYNEQFF. The CDR3, as DNA: TGTGCCACCAGACTGAGCTACAATGAGCAGTTCTTC. The J gene is TRBJ2-1, the V gene TRBV6-1; D is uncertain. The germline gives CDR1 MNHNS, CDR2 SASEGT. CDR3 size: 12 residues. V lost 10 bases, J lost 3 bases, and 10 bases lay in between.